One T cell receptor (beta chain) is described in this entry. What it binds is unknown. This sample is drawn from a study of cytomegalovirus exposure and HLA in healthy donors. Overall study context: Within an early data release were around 87 million unique TCRs drawn from HLA-typed donors. Study-wide results and limits: In an earlier analysis, productive rearrangement rates for most beta V segments clustered near 87% or 30%.

The PCR ran on 60 Vbeta and 13 Jbeta primers. Sequenced by immunoSEQ multiplex PCR; TCRdb stores in-frame clones only, minus some. The sample lists approximately 76,000 clones; 63% were seen once. The germline V gene has CDR1 MDHEN and CDR2 SYDVKM. V was pared by 3 bases and J by 0 bases, with 11 bases between. The CDR3 covers 16 residues. Sequencing was carried out using PBMCs. The sequence was collected from a man aged 30-40 years in good health and CMV-seropositive. The V gene is TRBV28, the J gene TRBJ1-4; D gene ambiguous. The chain's CDR3 is CASSLGQFATNEKLFF. DNA of the CDR3: TGTGCCAGCAGTTTGGGCCAGTTTGCAACTAATGAAAAACTGTTTTTT.